These T cell receptor beta chains were read from a single sample in a study of blood T cell repertoires in COVID-19. Only in-frame clones appear in the TCRdb table, and some are missing; sequencing was by immunoSEQ multiplex PCR. The sample carries under 300,000 clones, 80% to 90% recorded once. The sequencing input was PBMCs or T cells enriched from blood (not recorded which). Receptor source: a woman between 50 and 59 years old who had recovered from COVID-19. Both conserved end residues are part of each CDR3. Fields, in order: V gene, CDR3 length, D gene, J gene, clone size, CDR3 DNA, CDR3 protein. A D gene is named only where the DNA matches it firmly. Clone size appears in some rows only: once, few, many, or a class for an expanded clone.

TRBV5-1	16	TRBD1	TRBJ2-1	-	TGCGCCAGCAGCTTGGTTGAACAGGGGTCCTACAATGAGCAGTTCTTC	CASSLVEQGSYNEQFF
TRBV7-9	13	-	TRBJ2-1	once	TGTGCCAGCAGCTCCCCGGGATTGGAAGAGCAGTTCTTC	CASSSPGLEEQFF
TRBV28	16	TRBD1	TRBJ1-2	once	TGTGCCAGCAGTTTTTCCGGGACAGCCAGAGTGGAGGGCTACACCTTC	CASSFSGTARVEGYTF
TRBV28	13	-	TRBJ1-4	-	TGTGCCAGCGCCCCGGCGGGGGTAGGAAAACTGTTTTTT	CASAPAGVGKLFF
TRBV19	15	-	TRBJ2-1	-	TGTGCCAGTACCAACTTCGCGAGCTCCTACAATGAGCAGTTCTTC	CASTNFASSYNEQFF
TRBV7-9	13	-	TRBJ1-5	-	TGTGCCAGCAGCTTATCAGGGAATCAGCCCCAGCATTTT	CASSLSGNQPQHF
TRBV19	13	TRBD1	TRBJ2-7	few	TGTGCCAGTAGTAGGGACAGCTCCTACGAGCAGTACTTC	CASSRDSSYEQYF
TRBV9	15	TRBD1	TRBJ1-2	few	TGTGCCAGCAGCTCTAGACAGGGCCGGGATTCTGGCTACACCTTC	CASSSRQGRDSGYTF
TRBV5-1	14	-	TRBJ1-1	-	TGCGCCAGCCGATCGGAGGCCGTGAACACTGAAGCTTTCTTT	CASRSEAVNTEAFF
TRBV2	14	TRBD1	TRBJ1-1	-	TGTGCCAGCAGGCCAGGGGGTATGAACACTGAAGCTTTCTTT	CASRPGGMNTEAFF
TRBV6-6	15	-	TRBJ2-5	-	TGTGCCAGCAGTTACCCAACGGACAGCCAAGAGACCCAGTACTTC	CASSYPTDSQETQYF
TRBV9	15	-	TRBJ1-3	-	TGTGCCAGCAGCGTAGTACCCGCAGTTGGAAACACCATATATTTT	CASSVVPAVGNTIYF
TRBV18	15	-	TRBJ2-5	once	TGTGCCAGCTCACCATTCACAGGGTTGAGGGAGACCCAGTACTTC	CASSPFTGLRETQYF
TRBV18	20	-	TRBJ2-7	-	TGTGCCAGCTCACCAACGGGCCTAGCGACAACGGCTTTGAGCTCCTACGAGCAGTACTTC	CASSPTGLATTALSSYEQYF
TRBV28	15	TRBD2	TRBJ2-3	-	TGTGCCAGCAGTTTGTCTCCGGCGGGGGGAGATACGCAGTATTTT	CASSLSPAGGDTQYF
TRBV7-3	13	TRBD2	TRBJ2-2	-	TGTGCCAGCAGAACGACTAGCCCCGGGGAGCTGTTTTTT	CASRTTSPGELFF
TRBV12-5	16	TRBD2	TRBJ2-2	-	TGTGCTAGTGGTTTGGTATGGCGGGGGGAGAGCGGGGAGCTGTTTTTT	CASGLVWRGESGELFF
TRBV20-1	10	-	TRBJ1-2	-	TGCAGTGCTGACCGGGACTACTACACCTTC	CSADRDYYTF
TRBV7-3	13	-	TRBJ2-7	-	TGTGCCAGCAGCTTAATGTCGGTTTCCGAGCAGTACTTC	CASSLMSVSEQYF
TRBV24-1	16	TRBD1	TRBJ2-3	-	TGTGCCACCAGTGACCCCACCAGGGGGAGCACAGATACGCAGTATTTT	CATSDPTRGSTDTQYF
TRBV20-1	14	TRBD2	TRBJ2-7	-	TGCAGTGCTAGTCATAGCGGGAGGGCCTACGAGCAGTACTTC	CSASHSGRAYEQYF
TRBV19	12	-	TRBJ2-5	-	TGTGCCAGTGGAATTAGCGGTGAGACCCAGTACTTC	CASGISGETQYF
TRBV5-5	15	-	TRBJ2-1	-	TGTGCCAGCAGCCTACAGACGAGCTCCTACAATGAGCAGTTCTTC	CASSLQTSSYNEQFF
TRBV27	15	TRBD2	TRBJ2-7	-	TGTGCCAGCAGTTTCCGGCGGGCGGGAGGGCGCGAGCAGTACTTC	CASSFRRAGGREQYF
TRBV25-1	13	-	TRBJ1-2	-	TGTGCCAGCAGTGAAGGGCAGTGGATGCGCTACACCTTC	CASSEGQWMRYTF
TRBV3-1/TRBV3-2	14	-	TRBJ2-3	-	TGTGCCAGCAGCTACGGCCAGGTCACTGATACGCAGTATTTT	CASSYGQVTDTQYF
TRBV11-2	19	-	TRBJ2-6	once	TGTGCCAGCAGCCCGACTACTAGCCTTCTTATCTCTGGGGCCAACGTCCTGACTTTC	CASSPTTSLLISGANVLTF
TRBV27	16	TRBD2	TRBJ2-7	-	TGTGCCAGCAGTTTATTGGGGACTAGCGGTTACTACGAGCAGTACTTC	CASSLLGTSGYYEQYF
TRBV28	16	TRBD1	TRBJ1-6	-	TGTGCCAGCAGTACAGACAGGGGGTACTATAATTCACCCCTCCACTTT	CASSTDRGYYNSPLHF
TRBV6-7	18	-	TRBJ2-5	-	TGTGCCAGCAGTTACCCCCGACTCGCAAGTATTACACAAGAGACCCAGTACTTC	CASSYPRLASITQETQYF
TRBV27	14	TRBD1	TRBJ1-2	-	TGTGCCAGCAGGATAACCGGGACAGGGGTCGGCTACACCTTC	CASRITGTGVGYTF
TRBV24-1	13	-	TRBJ2-5	-	TGTGCCACCAGTGACTCCGACAGGCGGACCCAGTACTTC	CATSDSDRRTQYF
TRBV21-1	15	-	TRBJ2-7	-	TGTGCCAGCAGCAAACTGGCAGGGCGTAAACCAGAGCAGTACTTC	CASSKLAGRKPEQYF
TRBV3-1/TRBV3-2	13	-	TRBJ1-4	once	TGTGCCAGCAGCCTCCAACTGGATGAAAAACTGTTTTTT	CASSLQLDEKLFF
TRBV5-1	14	-	TRBJ1-1	-	TGCGCCAGCACCACTCAGGACGGGGGCACTGAAGCTTTCTTT	CASTTQDGGTEAFF
TRBV25-1	16	TRBD1	TRBJ1-1	-	TGTGCCAGCAGTGACTGGGACAGGGGACGCGGCACTGAAGCTTTCTTT	CASSDWDRGRGTEAFF
TRBV27	15	-	TRBJ2-1	few	TGTGCCAGCAGTTTAACTACCCTTTTTTACAATGAGCAGTTCTTC	CASSLTTLFYNEQFF
TRBV27	15	-	TRBJ1-5	-	TGTGCCAGCAGCCCACAGGGATATGTCATACAGCCCCAGCATTTT	CASSPQGYVIQPQHF
TRBV28	14	-	TRBJ1-1	-	TGTGCCAGCACCGTAAGGGGGGGAGAAACTGAAGCTTTCTTT	CASTVRGGETEAFF
TRBV18	15	-	TRBJ2-3	few	TGTGCCAGCTCACTATCAACGACAGGTTTGGATACGCAGTATTTT	CASSLSTTGLDTQYF
TRBV20-1	11	-	TRBJ1-2	-	TGCAGTGCCGGAGAAATCGATGGCTACACCTTC	CSAGEIDGYTF
TRBV25-1	13	-	TRBJ1-2	-	TGTGCCAGCCGGAGCCTAGCTAACTATGGCTACACCTTC	CASRSLANYGYTF
TRBV28	12	-	TRBJ1-4	-	TGTGCCAGCAGTTTGTCTCGGGGAAAACTGTTTTTT	CASSLSRGKLFF
TRBV19	14	-	TRBJ2-3	-	TGTGCCAGTAGTATCCGAGGGGAAGGGGGTACGCAGTATTTT	CASSIRGEGGTQYF
TRBV7-9	15	-	TRBJ2-7	-	TGTGCCAGCACCCCGGAAGGGACACTATCCTACGAGCAGTACTTC	CASTPEGTLSYEQYF
TRBV27	17	-	TRBJ1-1	-	TGTGCCAGCAGTTTGAACTGGGAGGATCAGGAGAACACTGAAGCTTTCTTT	CASSLNWEDQENTEAFF
TRBV5-5	13	-	TRBJ2-1	once	TGTGCCAGCAGCTTGAGTAGCTACCTTGAGCAGTTCTTC	CASSLSSYLEQFF
TRBV6-1	16	TRBD2	TRBJ2-1	-	TGTGCCAGCAGTGAAGCTGGCGGGAGCTCCTACAATGAGCAGTTCTTC	CASSEAGGSSYNEQFF
TRBV2	11	-	TRBJ2-7	-	TGTGCCGGGGGGAGGACCTACGAGCAGTACTTC	CAGGRTYEQYF
TRBV6-5	15	TRBD2	TRBJ2-1	-	TGTGCCAGCAGTCGAGTAGCGGGCCCCTACAATGAGCAGTTCTTC	CASSRVAGPYNEQFF
TRBV29-1	13	TRBD1	TRBJ2-5	-	TGCAGCGTTGATTTGGGACAGGGGGAGACCCAGTACTTC	CSVDLGQGETQYF
TRBV30	15	-	TRBJ2-5	-	TGTGCCTGGAAAGGGTCGGGGGGCCAACAAGAGACCCAGTACTTC	CAWKGSGGQQETQYF
TRBV4-1	18	-	TRBJ2-7	-	TGCGCCAGCAGCCAAGCCGATATGGGCCTAAGTAGCGGCTACGAGCAGTACTTC	CASSQADMGLSSGYEQYF
TRBV19	14	-	TRBJ2-1	-	TGTGCCAGTAGTATAACGGGGGTGAAAAATGAGCAGTTCTTC	CASSITGVKNEQFF
TRBV27	15	TRBD1	TRBJ1-6	-	TGTGCCAGCAGTTTAAGACAGGGGTCTGTTTCACCCCTCCACTTT	CASSLRQGSVSPLHF
TRBV2	14	-	TRBJ1-2	-	TGTGCCAGCAGCGCAGGCCCAGGGGACTATGGCTACACCTTC	CASSAGPGDYGYTF
TRBV12-3/TRBV12-4	12	-	TRBJ2-7	-	TGTGCCAGCAGCGACAGAACCTACGAGCAGTACTTC	CASSDRTYEQYF
TRBV6-2/TRBV6-3	14	-	TRBJ1-2	-	TGTGCCAGCAGTTACTCGACTGGGAACTATGGCTACACCTTC	CASSYSTGNYGYTF